These 29 T cell receptor beta chains came from one sample sequenced in a study of cytomegalovirus exposure and HLA in healthy donors (dated by TCRdb to the late 2010s). Library method: the immunoSEQ multiplex PCR assay. The multiplex PCR relied on a mix of 60 forward primers for TCR Vbeta segments and 13 reverse primers for TCR Jbeta segments. Here the immuneACCESS table is served through TCRdb, limited to in-frame sequences with V and J called. Missing clones are a known gap in these copies; in checked studies unresolved V genes cover under half, and the rest lacks a known reason. The sample table shows around 130,000 clones, and roughly 70% are seen once. The biggest ten clones account for around 6.6% of the sample. The sample taken for sequencing was PBMCs. The source is a man between 40 and 49 years old in good health and CMV-seropositive.

This clone was recorded a few times. This chain connects TRBV18 to TRBJ1-1; weak D call: TRBD1 (5 bases). CDR1 is KGHSH, CDR2 LQKENI, per germline. Trimming removed 8 bases at V and 2 bases at J, with 21 bases between. The CDR3 runs 16 residues. CDR3 loop: CASANLPGGGNTEAFF. The DNA for the CDR3 is TGTGCCAGCGCCAACTTGCCCGGGGGGGGAAACACTGAAGCTTTCTTT.

The chain has TRBV13 and TRBJ2-1, with 11 bases lining up with TRBD1. The CDR3 covers 15 residues. Trimming at V came to 7 bases and at J to 5 bases, leaving 7 bases not matched to a gene. Looked up from germline, CDR1 is PRHDT and CDR2 is FYEKMQ (reference sequence). CDR3 sequence (DNA): TGTGCCAGCACCCTAGGGACAGGGGGAAACAATGAGCAGTTCTTC. Amino acids: CASTLGTGGNNEQFF.

Only one count was recorded for this clone. The chain carries TRBV6-5 and TRBJ1-2, with TRBD1 as a possible D gene (6 bases). V was shortened by 0 bases and J by 8 bases, with 7 bases between the two germline ends. Germline-derived CDR1 and CDR2 are MNHEY and SVGAGI. The CDR3 loop spans 12 amino acids. The CDR3 sequence: CASSYSTGGYTF. For the CDR3, the DNA is TGTGCCAGCAGTTACTCCACAGGGGGCTACACCTTC.

The chain joins TRBV6-5 to TRBJ1-6; 7 nucleotides align to TRBD1. The CDR3 contains 13 residues. The V gene end was trimmed by 7 bases and the J gene end by 7 bases; junction bases not matched to a gene: 4. The germline CDR1 and CDR2 sequences are MNHEY and SVGAGI. The DNA for the CDR3 is TGTGCCAGCAAACAGGGGTTAAATTCACCCCTCCACTTT. The encoded protein is CASKQGLNSPLHF.

Note on this clone: One end of the junction fails to match germline, which may point to a read error. The rearrangement links TRBV9 to TRBJ1-1; perhaps TRBD1 as D (6 bases). Germline V lookup: CDR1 SGDLS, CDR2 YYNGEE. The CDR3 extends over 16 amino acids. The CDR3 DNA reads as TGTGCCAACAGCTCAGTGGCGGGGGGCTCGAACACTGAAGCTTTCTTT. Translated, it gives CANSSVAGGSNTEAFF.

The V and J genes are TRBV2 and TRBJ2-3; possibly TRBD2 for D (7 bases). Trimming removed 9 bases from V and 0 bases from J, with 19 bases in between. This CDR3 has 16 amino acids. Germline CDR1 reads SNHLY; CDR2 reads FYNNEI. CDR3 DNA sequence: TGTGCCAGAGAGGGGGAGGGGGGCCCTAGCACAGATACGCAGTATTTT. This encodes CAREGEGGPSTDTQYF.

This chain links TRBV27 with TRBJ1-4; D call uncertain. CDR1 is MNHEY and CDR2 is SMNVEV in the germline V gene (reference sequence). The CDR3 runs to 18 residues. Trimming shortened V by 3 bases and J by 0 bases, and 17 bases separated the two germline ends. In DNA, the CDR3 is TGTGCCAGCAGTTTTAGGGAGTCCAGCCTTGCAACTAATGAAAAACTGTTTTTT. This codes for CASSFRESSLATNEKLFF.

The V call is TRBV29-1, the J call TRBJ1-1; D is uncertain. The germline gives CDR1 SQVTM, CDR2 ANQGSEA. The length of the CDR3 is 13 residues. V was clipped by 1 base and J by 9 bases, with 15 bases between them. CDR3 sequence (DNA): TGCAGCGTTGAAGTACCGGGAGAGAGGAAAGCTTTCTTT. Translation: CSVEVPGERKAFF.

J is TRBJ2-5 and V is TRBV11-2; TRBD2 agrees at 12 bases. Trimming cost V 4 bases and J 5 bases; bases outside gene matches: 5. The V gene's germline CDR1 is SGHAT and CDR2 FQNNGV. The CDR3 spans 15 residues. The CDR3 sequence is CASSYLTSGGETQYF. In DNA, the CDR3 is TGTGCCAGCAGCTACCTGACTAGCGGGGGCGAGACCCAGTACTTC. The complete variable domain, with remaining parts taken from reference TRBV11-2 and TRBJ2-5, reads EAGVAQSPRYKIIEKRQSVAFWCNPISGHATLYWYQQILGQGPKLLIQFQNNGVVDDSQLPKDRFSAERLKGVDSTLKIQPAKLEDSAVYLCASSYLTSGGETQYFGPGTRLLVL.

The rearrangement joins TRBV6-4 to TRBJ2-1, with TRBD1 matching 7 bases. Germline CDR1 MRHNA, CDR2 SNTAGT. The CDR3 length is 14 residues. Trimming removed 6 bases from V and 6 bases from J; junction bases left unmatched: 8. CDR3 sequence reads: CASRVDRAGNEQFF. The CDR3 DNA is TGTGCCAGCAGGGTAGACAGGGCCGGCAATGAGCAGTTCTTC.

The chain links TRBV5-1 to TRBJ2-1; 12 bases line up with TRBD2. The CDR3 loop spans 15 amino acids. Germline values: CDR1 SGHRS, CDR2 YFSETQ. V was clipped by 4 bases and J by 5 bases; unmatched bases: 4. This CDR3 reads CASSPLAGGDNEQFF. The CDR3 DNA is TGCGCCAGCAGCCCTCTAGCGGGGGGGGACAATGAGCAGTTCTTC.

The chain employs TRBV5-1 and TRBJ1-1; perhaps TRBD1 as D (6 bases). CDR3 size: 16 residues. Germline V gene data show CDR1 as SGHRS and CDR2 as YFSETQ. The V gene lost 4 bases and the J gene lost 0 bases, with 16 bases spanning the gap. In nucleotides, the CDR3 is TGCGCCAGCAGCCCGGGGGGACAAGTCATGAACACTGAAGCTTTCTTT. Its protein is CASSPGGQVMNTEAFF. The complete variable domain, with remaining parts taken from reference TRBV5-1 and TRBJ1-1, reads KAGVTQTPRYLIKTRGQQVTLSCSPISGHRSVSWYQQTPGQGLQFLFEYFSETQRNKGNFPGRFSGRQFSNSRSEMNVSTLELGDSALYLCASSPGGQVMNTEAFFGQGTRLTVV.

The V call is TRBV28, the J call TRBJ2-7; TRBD1 matches at 10 bases. The CDR3 has 17 amino acids. The V segment lost 5 bases and the J segment 1 base; nucleotides outside the gene matches: 11. Germline V gives CDR1 MDHEN, CDR2 SYDVKM. The CDR3 spells CASSLLYGTGESYEQYF. The DNA of the CDR3 is TGTGCCAGCAGTCTCCTTTACGGGACAGGGGAATCCTACGAGCAGTACTTC.

This chain links TRBV9 with TRBJ2-7; the match to TRBD1 covers 8 bases. This CDR3 contains 17 residues. J lost 3 bases, V lost 3 bases, and 14 bases had no gene match. Germline V gene lookup returns CDR1 SGDLS and CDR2 YYNGEE. For the CDR3, the DNA is TGTGCCAGCAGCGCAAACCCTATAGGACAGGGTAGCTACGAGCAGTACTTC. It codes for CASSANPIGQGSYEQYF.

This chain uses TRBV29-1 with TRBJ2-6, with D tentatively TRBD2 (5 bases). Per germline, CDR1 SQVTM and CDR2 ANQGSEA. The V gene lost 7 bases and the J gene lost 4 bases, with 5 bases spanning the gap. The CDR3 contains 11 residues. Written as DNA, the CDR3 is TGCAGCGCGGGGGGGGCCAACGTCCTGACTTTC. It is translated as CSAGGANVLTF. Drawing the rest from reference TRBV29-1 and TRBJ2-6, the complete variable domain is SAVISQKPSRDICQRGTSLTIQCQVDSQVTMMFWYRQQPGQSLTLIATANQGSEATYESGFVIDKFPISRPNLTFSTLTVSNMSPEDSSIYLCSAGGANVLTFGAGSRLTVL.

The chain joins TRBV7-2 to TRBJ1-2; no reliable D call. Germline values: CDR1 SGHTA, CDR2 FQGNSA. The CDR3 covers 12 residues. Trimming shortened V by 3 bases and J by 8 bases, and 10 bases separated the two germline ends. Here the CDR3 DNA reads TGTGCCAGCAGCTTTCGAGCCAAAGGCTACACCTTC. Protein sequence: CASSFRAKGYTF.

The J gene is TRBJ2-7, the V gene TRBV6-1; D is uncertain. CDR3 length: 15 amino acids. The V gene lost 4 bases and the J gene lost 7 bases, with 20 bases spanning the gap. Germline V gives CDR1 MNHNS, CDR2 SASEGT. CDR3 DNA sequence: TGTGCCAGCAGTGGATACAGACAACCTCGTGGGGAGCAGTACTTC. This sequence encodes CASSGYRQPRGEQYF.

The gene calls are TRBV7-9 and TRBJ2-5; maybe TRBD1 (6 bases). Germline V gene data show CDR1 as SEHNR and CDR2 as FQNEAQ (reference sequence). The CDR3 consists of 17 residues. V gave up 0 bases and J gave up 5 bases, with 19 bases separating them. In DNA, the CDR3 is TGTGCCAGCAGCTTAGCGGGGTCGAGGCCCAGGGGCGAGACCCAGTACTTC. It codes for CASSLAGSRPRGETQYF.

The CDR3 nucleotides are TGTGCCATCAGTGGTCAGGCGAACACTGAAGCTTTCTTT. Its protein product is CAISGQANTEAFF. The chain joins TRBV10-3 to TRBJ1-1; D uncertain. V dropped 4 bases and J dropped 1 base, with 7 bases sitting between them. Germline CDR1 is ENHRY and CDR2 is SYGVKD. This CDR3 contains 13 residues.

This chain links TRBV2 with TRBJ1-2; 8 bases are shared with TRBD1. The CDR3 extends over 17 amino acids. The germline V gene encodes CDR1 SNHLY and CDR2 FYNNEI. V trimming: 0 bases; J trimming: 8 bases; junction bases outside the gene matches: 14. In DNA form, the CDR3 reads TGTGCCAGCAGTGAAGCCGGACAGGGCCTAACCATTGTAGGCTACACCTTC. Its translation is CASSEAGQGLTIVGYTF. Together with reference TRBV2 and TRBJ1-2, the CDR3 gives the full variable domain: EPEVTQTPSHQVTQMGQEVILRCVPISNHLYFYWYRQILGQKVEFLVSFYNNEISEKSEIFDDQFSVERPDGSNFTLKIRSTKLEDSAMYFCASSEAGQGLTIVGYTFGSGTRLTVV.

This clone was recorded only once. The V call is TRBV28, the J call TRBJ2-1, with a possible D match to TRBD2 (6 bases). V was trimmed by 5 bases and J by 8 bases, leaving 10 bases between them. Germline CDR1 is MDHEN and CDR2 is SYDVKM. The CDR3 totals 12 residues. The CDR3 region is CASSRERDEQFF. DNA of the CDR3: TGTGCCAGCAGTCGGGAGAGGGATGAGCAGTTCTTC.

V is TRBV27 and J is TRBJ2-7; D remains ambiguous. The germline V and J ends were trimmed by 3 bases and 4 bases, with 10 bases remaining between them. Germline CDR1 MNHEY, CDR2 SMNVEV (reference sequence). The CDR3 has 13 amino acids. The CDR3 protein is CASSFGWAYEQYF. The CDR3 nucleotides read TGTGCCAGCAGTTTCGGCTGGGCTTACGAGCAGTACTTC.

V usage is TRBV28 and J usage is TRBJ1-1, with D perhaps TRBD1 (5 bases). This CDR3 is 14 amino acids long. The germline V and J ends were trimmed by 6 bases and 4 bases, with 15 bases remaining between them. CDR1 is MDHEN, CDR2 SYDVKM, per germline. CDR3: CASRMQGVSTEAFF. CDR3 in DNA: TGTGCCAGCAGAATGCAGGGCGTTAGCACTGAAGCTTTCTTT.

The chain links TRBV15 to TRBJ2-4, with D maybe TRBD2 (6 bases). V was clipped by 1 base and J by 8 bases, with 12 bases between them. Germline V gene data show CDR1 as LNHNV and CDR2 as YYDKDF (reference sequence). The CDR3 is 14 amino acids. CDR3 residues: CATSRGGKTDIQYF. The CDR3 coding sequence is TGTGCCACCAGCAGAGGCGGGAAAACGGACATTCAGTACTTC. Based on the CDR3 plus reference TRBV15 and TRBJ2-4, the full variable domain is DAMVIQNPRYQVTQFGKPVTLSCSQTLNHNVMYWYQQKSSQAPKLLFHYYDKDFNNEADTPDNFQSRRPNTSFCFLDIRSPGLGDTAMYLCATSRGGKTDIQYFGAGTRLSVL.

This clone appeared a few times. The rearrangement links TRBV2 to TRBJ1-1; possibly TRBD1 for D (6 bases). The CDR3 spans 17 residues. Per the germline V gene, CDR1 is SNHLY and CDR2 is FYNNEI. V was pared by 2 bases and J by 0 bases, with 16 bases between. The CDR3 nucleotides read TGTGCCAGCAGTGAAAAGAGGGGGACAATAATGAACACTGAAGCTTTCTTT. Residues: CASSEKRGTIMNTEAFF.

The V and J genes are TRBV28 and TRBJ2-2; tentative D call: TRBD1 (6 bases). CDR1 and CDR2 from the germline V gene are MDHEN and SYDVKM. V was shortened by 5 bases and J by 1 base, with 11 bases between the two germline ends. The CDR3 consists of 15 residues. In nucleotides, the CDR3 is TGTGCCAGCAGTCCGCGGACAGAGAACACCGGGGAGCTGTTTTTT. Residues: CASSPRTENTGELFF.

This clone was counted only a few times. The V and J genes are TRBV6-5 and TRBJ2-7; 7 bases are a match to TRBD1. The CDR3 covers 13 residues. Germline CDR1 MNHEY, CDR2 SVGAGI. V was clipped by 10 bases and J by 5 bases; unmatched bases: 11. The CDR3, as DNA: TGTGCCACCCTAGGGACAGCCCCCCACGAGCAGTACTTC. This sequence encodes CATLGTAPHEQYF.

This rearrangement joins TRBV19 to TRBJ2-1, with no clear D. V gave up 0 bases and J gave up 6 bases, with 12 bases separating them. This CDR3 is 15 amino acids long. Germline values: CDR1 LNHDA, CDR2 SQIVND (reference sequence). The CDR3 loop reads CASSIDPGVGNEQFF. Written as DNA, the CDR3 is TGTGCCAGTAGTATAGATCCAGGTGTTGGCAATGAGCAGTTCTTC.

This chain joins TRBV28 and TRBJ2-1, with a possible D match to TRBD1 (5 bases). V was trimmed by 6 bases and J by 6 bases, leaving 15 bases between them. Germline V CDR1 and CDR2: MDHEN, SYDVKM. The CDR3 length is 14 residues. CDR3 bases: TGTGCCAGCAGAGACAGAATCCCTTCCAATGAGCAGTTCTTC. Its translation: CASRDRIPSNEQFF.